Listed here are 24 T cell receptor beta chains from one sample, sequenced in a study of graft-versus-host responses after intestinal transplantation. The assay was immunoSEQ multiplex PCR, and TCRdb's table has in-frame clones only and misses some. The sample records 10,000 or so clones, over 70% being singletons. From the graft tissue, intraepithelial and lamina propria lymphocytes were released through processing. The input for sequencing was ileum tissue, taken roughly 140 days after intestinal transplantation. These receptors came from a human patient who received an intestinal transplant, so some T cells may come from the graft donor.

V and J are TRBV12-5 and TRBJ2-7; 10 bases align to TRBD1. From germline, CDR1 is LGHNT and CDR2 FRNRAP. This CDR3 has 13 residues. The V and J ends lost 6 bases and 4 bases, in that order; junction bases with no gene match: 3. CDR3 sequence: CASGRDRGYEQYF. For the CDR3, the DNA is TGTGCTAGTGGGCGGGACAGGGGATACGAGCAGTACTTC.

CDR3 amino acids: CASSRPTSGSSYEQYF. CDR3 in DNA: TGTGCCAGCAGCCGTCCGACTAGCGGGAGCTCCTACGAGCAGTACTTC. This chain uses TRBV4-2 with TRBJ2-7, with 12 bases matching TRBD2. Unmatched junction bases numbered 4, after V lost 4 bases and J lost 0 bases. CDR3 length: 16 amino acids. Germline lookup yields CDR1 LGHNA and CDR2 YNFKEQ.

This clone was seen more than once but under ten times. V usage is TRBV6-1 and J usage is TRBJ1-1, with D uncertain. Per germline, CDR1 MNHNS and CDR2 SASEGT. With 3 bases removed from V and 0 bases from J, the gap between germline ends came to 14 bases. This CDR3 is built from 16 residues. DNA of the CDR3: TGTGCCAGCAGTGATTACATCCTGATCATGAACACTGAAGCTTTCTTT. Translating gives CASSDYILIMNTEAFF.

This chain connects TRBV4-1 to TRBJ2-1; D is uncertain. CDR3 size: 11 residues. With 7 bases removed from V and 8 bases from J, the gap between germline ends came to 9 bases. The V gene's germline CDR1 is MGHRA and CDR2 YSYEKL. CDR3 coding DNA: TGCGCCAGCAAGAGTGCCGATGAGCAGTTCTTC. Translation gives CASKSADEQFF.

V gene TRBV4-1 combines with J gene TRBJ1-6, with 9 nucleotides matching TRBD1. The CDR3 has 15 amino acids. Germline values: CDR1 MGHRA, CDR2 YSYEKL. V trimming: 1 base; J trimming: 7 bases; junction bases outside the gene matches: 2. Here the CDR3 reads CASSQVGTGNSPLHF. The CDR3 coding sequence is TGCGCCAGCAGCCAAGTAGGGACAGGGAATTCACCCCTCCACTTT.

This clone was detected only once. The chain combines TRBV29-1 with TRBJ2-5, with 9 bases aligning to TRBD1. V lost 4 bases, J lost 6 bases, and 9 bases stayed unmatched. The CDR3 covers 14 residues. Germline V CDR1 and CDR2: SQVTM, ANQGSEA. The CDR3 sequence is CSVGPGTGLKTQYF. In DNA form, the CDR3 reads TGCAGCGTTGGCCCTGGGACAGGGCTGAAGACCCAGTACTTC.

Only one count was recorded for this clone. The J gene is TRBJ2-5, the V gene TRBV15, with a weak D call TRBD1 (5 bases). Trimming pared 7 bases from V and 5 bases from J, leaving 20 bases between. The CDR3 spans 15 residues. CDR1 is LNHNV and CDR2 is YYDKDF in the germline V gene (reference sequence). The CDR3 spells CATMSARAAWETQYF. In DNA, the CDR3 is TGTGCCACCATGTCCGCCAGGGCTGCGTGGGAGACCCAGTACTTC.

The CDR3 coding sequence is TGTGCCAGTAGGCGGCTAGCGGGAGCTGGGAATGAGCAGTTCTTC. Translation gives CASRRLAGAGNEQFF. The V call is TRBV19, the J call TRBJ2-1; 10 nucleotides match TRBD2. The CDR3 consists of 15 residues. J lost 7 bases, V lost 6 bases, and 9 bases had no gene match. The germline gives CDR1 LNHDA, CDR2 SQIVND (reference sequence).

In this sample, this clone turned up once. The chain has TRBV7-9 and TRBJ2-6, with a tentative D call TRBD2 (6 bases). The V and J ends lost 1 base and 0 bases respectively, with 16 bases between them. Germline CDR1 reads SEHNR; CDR2 reads FQNEAQ (reference sequence). The CDR3 length is 19 residues. The CDR3 reads CASSLEAPAGGSGANVLTF. In DNA, the CDR3 is TGTGCCAGCAGCTTAGAGGCTCCAGCGGGTGGCTCTGGGGCCAACGTCCTGACTTTC.

The chain uses TRBV7-3 and TRBJ2-6, with a tentative D call TRBD1 (5 bases). Germline values: CDR1 SGHTA, CDR2 FQGTGA. The CDR3 is 15 residues long. Trimming stripped 5 bases from V and 4 bases from J, with 12 bases between. The CDR3 nucleotides are TGTGCCAGCAGCATAGGGGTTGGCGGGGCCAACGTCCTGACTTTC. Residues: CASSIGVGGANVLTF. Based on the CDR3 plus reference TRBV7-3 and TRBJ2-6, the full variable domain is GAGVSQTPSNKVTEKGKYVELRCDPISGHTALYWYRQSLGQGPEFLIYFQGTGAADDSGLPNDRFFAVRPEGSVSTLKIQRTERGDSAVYLCASSIGVGGANVLTFGAGSRLTVL.

J is TRBJ2-7 and V is TRBV7-8; D is possibly TRBD2 (6 bases). Looked up from germline, CDR1 is SGHVS and CDR2 is FQNEAQ. Trimming pared 5 bases from V and 1 base from J, leaving 15 bases between. The CDR3 is made up of 15 amino acids. In DNA form, the CDR3 reads TGTGCCAGCAGCCCGGCTTGGGACTTATCCTACGAGCAGTACTTC. Translation gives CASSPAWDLSYEQYF.

This chain joins TRBV11-3 and TRBJ2-3; 16 positions match TRBD2. CDR1 SGHNT and CDR2 YENEEA come from the germline V gene. The CDR3 sequence is 19 residues long. V lost 1 base, J lost 6 bases, and 10 bases stayed unmatched. In nucleotides, the CDR3 is TGTGCCAGCAGCTTAGCCCCGGGACTAGCGGGGGGGCAATGGGATACGCAGTATTTT. This translates into CASSLAPGLAGGQWDTQYF.

This rearrangement joins TRBV4-1 to TRBJ1-6; TRBD1 matches at 8 bases. This CDR3 spans 19 amino acids. Germline CDR1 and CDR2: MGHRA and YSYEKL. With V trimmed by 4 bases and J by 0 bases, 11 bases remained unmatched. CDR3 nucleotides: TGCGCCAGCAGCCTCGTCCCGGGACAGGAGAGCTCCTATAATTCACCCCTCCACTTT. Translated: CASSLVPGQESSYNSPLHF.

The rearrangement joins TRBV9 to TRBJ1-1; TRBD1 matches 9 bases. V lost 3 bases to trimming and J lost 1 base; unmatched junction nucleotides: 4. This CDR3 has 15 residues. Germline CDR1 SGDLS, CDR2 YYNGEE. CDR3 nucleotides: TGTGCCAGCAGCGCCAGGGACAGGGCGAACACTGAAGCTTTCTTT. This encodes CASSARDRANTEAFF.

This chain uses TRBV18 with TRBJ2-5; TRBD1 matches at 8 bases. This CDR3 is 15 amino acids long. CDR1 is KGHSH, CDR2 LQKENI, per germline. The ends lost 3 bases at V and 6 bases at J; junction bases unmatched: 9. The CDR3 bases are TGTGCCAGCTCACCGCTCAGGACAGGGCTGAAGACCCAGTACTTC. This codes for CASSPLRTGLKTQYF.

The chain employs TRBV19 and TRBJ1-2; tentative D call: TRBD1 (5 bases). Trimming pared 7 bases from V and 1 base from J, leaving 16 bases between. CDR3 length equals 15 residues. Germline CDR1 is LNHDA and CDR2 is SQIVND (reference sequence). The CDR3 nucleotides are TGTGCCAGTAACCCTTGGCAGGGCCATAACTATGGCTACACCTTC. It is translated as CASNPWQGHNYGYTF.

Only a few counts were recorded for this clone. The chain recombines TRBV6-1 with TRBJ1-2; TRBD1 is a possible D gene (5 bases). V was pared by 0 bases and J by 6 bases, with 17 bases between. CDR1 and CDR2 from the germline V gene are MNHNS and SASEGT. The CDR3 extends over 16 amino acids. CDR3 region: CASSEARGQGHNGYTF. Written as DNA, the CDR3 is TGTGCCAGCAGTGAAGCGCGTGGACAAGGCCATAATGGCTACACCTTC.

This chain connects TRBV4-2 to TRBJ2-2; D not resolved. Trimming took 1 base from V and 4 from J, leaving 7 bases between them. Germline V gene lookup returns CDR1 LGHNA and CDR2 YNFKEQ. This CDR3 spans 14 amino acids. CDR3 nucleotides: TGTGCCAGCAGCCAAGGTCCCTTCACCGGGGAGCTGTTTTTT. Its translation: CASSQGPFTGELFF.

This clone was recorded once. The chain uses TRBV10-3 and TRBJ1-2, with D unresolved. This CDR3 comprises 13 residues. The germline V and J ends were trimmed by 5 bases and 8 bases, with 15 bases remaining between them. The germline V gene has CDR1 ENHRY and CDR2 SYGVKD. CDR3 sequence (DNA): TGTGCCATCAGTCGCAATTTTCTTGAGGGCTACACCTTC. Amino acid sequence: CAISRNFLEGYTF.

CDR3 sequence reads: CASSSSGTSGGKAYEQYF. The CDR3 region has the DNA TGTGCCAGCAGCTCATCCGGGACTAGCGGGGGGAAAGCCTACGAGCAGTACTTC. The rearrangement joins TRBV11-3 to TRBJ2-7, with 15 bases identical to TRBD2. The CDR3 covers 18 residues. V was pared by 4 bases and J by 2 bases, with 9 bases of the junction left unmatched. Germline loops: CDR1 SGHNT, CDR2 YENEEA.

V usage is TRBV29-1 and J usage is TRBJ2-1, with 7 nucleotides matching TRBD2. Germline CDR1 and CDR2: SQVTM and ANQGSEA. V was pared by 7 bases and J by 5 bases, with 11 bases of the junction left unmatched. CDR3 length: 14 residues. This chain's CDR3 is CSGETGTTHNEQFF. The CDR3 DNA sequence: TGCAGCGGGGAGACCGGGACTACCCACAATGAGCAGTTCTTC.

The table lists this clone with a count of one. This chain uses TRBV23-1 with TRBJ1-4, with TRBD1 matching 7 bases. TRBV23-1 is marked as an open reading frame, function uncertain. CDR3 size: 17 residues. The V segment lost 8 bases and the J segment 1 base; nucleotides outside the gene matches: 13. The CDR3 region is CASESTGDWVTNEKLFF. CDR3 sequence (DNA): TGCGCCAGCGAGTCTACAGGGGATTGGGTAACTAATGAAAAACTGTTTTTT.

This clone showed up just a few times. The chain carries TRBV11-3 and TRBJ2-7; D gene ambiguous. CDR1 is SGHNT, CDR2 YENEEA, per germline. CDR3 length: 13 amino acids. Trimming pared 8 bases from V and 2 bases from J, leaving 13 bases between. The CDR3 spells CASLLQHTYEQYF. The CDR3 DNA follows: TGTGCCAGCCTCCTCCAACATACCTACGAGCAGTACTTC.

The V call is TRBV10-3, the J call TRBJ1-2, with D possibly TRBD1 on 6 matching bases. Germline loops: CDR1 ENHRY, CDR2 SYGVKD. Trimming stripped 10 bases from V and 6 bases from J, with 18 bases between. This CDR3 has 13 residues. The CDR3, as DNA: TGTGCCACCCATGGTGGGGGCGGAGATGGCTACACCTTC. Translated, it gives CATHGGGGDGYTF.